Many counts were recorded for the clone carrying this TCR beta chain. Antigen: not known. The CDR3 totals 16 residues. Unmatched junction bases numbered 6, after V lost 1 base and J lost 4 bases. Germline V CDR1 and CDR2: SGHRS, YFSETQ. The data are from a study of T-cell reconstitution after alpha-beta-depleted transplantation in children. Findings and limits, study-wide: Several hundred graft clones that had expanded were reportedly the source of alpha-beta T cells about two months after transplant.

Library preparation (for TCRbeta) was performed with unique molecular identifiers. A single record per CDR3 protein comes from TCRdb applying MiXCR to the PCR reads. The repertoire holds fewer than 750,000 distinct CDR3 sequences, with 20% to 25% as singletons. The chain has TRBV5-1 and TRBJ2-2; 8 bases agree with TRBD2. The source is a boy under two years old who had a stem cell transplant for acute myeloid leukemia, so the T cells may come from the graft donor. Sequenced material: PBMCs, mostly from graft donor cells, taken 360 days after TCRalphabeta/CD19-depleted stem cell transplant. CDR3 sequence (DNA): TGCGCCAGCAGCTTGCCGGGGGGGCCTGTCACCGGGGAGCTGTTTTTT. Translation gives CASSLPGGPVTGELFF.